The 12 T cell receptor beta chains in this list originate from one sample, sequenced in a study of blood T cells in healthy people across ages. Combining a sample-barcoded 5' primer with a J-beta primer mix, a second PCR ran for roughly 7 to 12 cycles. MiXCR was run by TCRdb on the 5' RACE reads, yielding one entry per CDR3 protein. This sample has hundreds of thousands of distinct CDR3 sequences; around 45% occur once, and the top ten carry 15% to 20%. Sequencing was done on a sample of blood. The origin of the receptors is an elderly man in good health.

CDR3 sequence: CSVSGEAETQYF. Here the CDR3 DNA reads TGCAGCGTTAGCGGGGAGGCAGAGACCCAGTACTTC. The chain has TRBV29-1 and TRBJ2-5, with 7 nucleotides matching TRBD2. The CDR3 sequence is 12 residues long. Per germline, CDR1 SQVTM and CDR2 ANQGSEA. The ends lost 5 bases at V and 4 bases at J; junction bases unmatched: 4.

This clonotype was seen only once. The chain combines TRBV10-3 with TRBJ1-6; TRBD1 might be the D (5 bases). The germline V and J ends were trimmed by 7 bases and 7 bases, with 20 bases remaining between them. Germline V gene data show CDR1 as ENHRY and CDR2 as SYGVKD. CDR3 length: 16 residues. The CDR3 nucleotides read TGTGCCATCATCTTATACCCTTGGGGCTCGAATTCACCCCTCCACTTT. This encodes CAIILYPWGSNSPLHF.

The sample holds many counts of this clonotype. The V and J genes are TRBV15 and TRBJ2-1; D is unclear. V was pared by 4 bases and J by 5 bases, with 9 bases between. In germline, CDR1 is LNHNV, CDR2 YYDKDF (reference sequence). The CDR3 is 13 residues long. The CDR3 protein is CATSIVADNEQFF. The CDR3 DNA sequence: TGTGCCACCAGCATAGTAGCCGACAATGAGCAGTTCTTC.

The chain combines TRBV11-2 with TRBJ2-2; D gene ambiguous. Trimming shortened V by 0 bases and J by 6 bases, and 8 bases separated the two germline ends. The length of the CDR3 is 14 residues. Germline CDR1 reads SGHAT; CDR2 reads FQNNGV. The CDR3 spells CASSLETWAGELFF. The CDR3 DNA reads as TGTGCCAGCAGCTTAGAGACTTGGGCCGGGGAGCTGTTTTTT.

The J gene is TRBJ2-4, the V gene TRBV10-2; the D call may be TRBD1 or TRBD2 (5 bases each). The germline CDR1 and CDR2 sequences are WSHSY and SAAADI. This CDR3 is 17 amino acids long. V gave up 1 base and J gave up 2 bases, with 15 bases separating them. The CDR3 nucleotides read TGCGCCAGCAGTGAGTGGCCTCCGAGGGGAACCAAAAACATTCAGTACTTC. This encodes CASSEWPPRGTKNIQYF.

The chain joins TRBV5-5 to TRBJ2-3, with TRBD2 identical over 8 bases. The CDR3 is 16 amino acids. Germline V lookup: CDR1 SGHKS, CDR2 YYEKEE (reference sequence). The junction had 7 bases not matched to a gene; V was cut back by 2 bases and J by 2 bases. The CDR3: CASSFGTSGLTDTQYF. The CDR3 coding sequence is TGTGCCAGCAGCTTCGGAACTAGCGGCCTCACAGATACGCAGTATTTT.

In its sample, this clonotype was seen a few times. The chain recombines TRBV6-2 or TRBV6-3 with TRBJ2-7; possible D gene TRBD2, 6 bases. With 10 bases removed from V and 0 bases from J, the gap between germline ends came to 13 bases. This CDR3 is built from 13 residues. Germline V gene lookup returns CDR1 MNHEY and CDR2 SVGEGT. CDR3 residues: CAIRDGSSYEQYF. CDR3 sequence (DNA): TGTGCCATCCGGGACGGGAGCTCCTACGAGCAGTACTTC.

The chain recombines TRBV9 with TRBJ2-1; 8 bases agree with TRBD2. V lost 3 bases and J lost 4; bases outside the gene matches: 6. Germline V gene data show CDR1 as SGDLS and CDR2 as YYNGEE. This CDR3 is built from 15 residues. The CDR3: CASSAAGVEYNEQFF. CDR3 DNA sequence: TGTGCCAGCAGCGCAGCGGGAGTGGAGTACAATGAGCAGTTCTTC.

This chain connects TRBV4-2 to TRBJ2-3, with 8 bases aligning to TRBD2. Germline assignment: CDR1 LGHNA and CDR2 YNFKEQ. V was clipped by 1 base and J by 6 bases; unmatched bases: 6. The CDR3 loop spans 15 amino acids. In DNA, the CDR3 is TGTGCCAGCAGCCAAGTGGATCGGGAGGGGGATACGCAGTATTTT. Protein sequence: CASSQVDREGDTQYF.

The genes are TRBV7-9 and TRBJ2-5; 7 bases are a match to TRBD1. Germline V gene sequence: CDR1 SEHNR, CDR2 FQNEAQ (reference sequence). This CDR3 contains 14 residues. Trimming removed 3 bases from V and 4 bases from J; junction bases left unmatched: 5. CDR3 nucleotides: TGTGCCAGCAGCTTCGGGACAGAGGCAGAGACCCAGTACTTC. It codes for CASSFGTEAETQYF.

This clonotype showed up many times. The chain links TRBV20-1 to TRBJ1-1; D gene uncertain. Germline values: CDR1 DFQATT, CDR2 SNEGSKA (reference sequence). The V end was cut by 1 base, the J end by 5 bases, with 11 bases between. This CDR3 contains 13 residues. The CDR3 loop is CSARAAGLTEAFF. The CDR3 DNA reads TGCAGTGCTAGAGCGGCAGGACTAACTGAAGCTTTCTTT.

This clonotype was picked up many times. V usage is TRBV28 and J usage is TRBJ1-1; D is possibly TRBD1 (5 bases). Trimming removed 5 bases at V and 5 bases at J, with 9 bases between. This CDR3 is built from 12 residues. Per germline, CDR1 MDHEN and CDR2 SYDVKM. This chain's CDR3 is CASSAGQTEAFF. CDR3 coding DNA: TGTGCCAGCAGTGCTGGACAAACTGAAGCTTTCTTT.